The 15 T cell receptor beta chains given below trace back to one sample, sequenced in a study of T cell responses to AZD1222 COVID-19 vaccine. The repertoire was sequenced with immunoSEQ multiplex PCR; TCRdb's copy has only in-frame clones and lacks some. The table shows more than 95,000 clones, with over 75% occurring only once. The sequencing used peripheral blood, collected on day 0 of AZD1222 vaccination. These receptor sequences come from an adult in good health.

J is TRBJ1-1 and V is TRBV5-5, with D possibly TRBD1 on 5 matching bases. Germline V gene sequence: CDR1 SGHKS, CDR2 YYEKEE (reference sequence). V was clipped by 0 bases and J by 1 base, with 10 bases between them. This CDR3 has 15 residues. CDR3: CASSLDRSGNTEAFF. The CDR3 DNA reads TGTGCCAGCAGCTTGGACAGGTCAGGGAACACTGAAGCTTTCTTT.

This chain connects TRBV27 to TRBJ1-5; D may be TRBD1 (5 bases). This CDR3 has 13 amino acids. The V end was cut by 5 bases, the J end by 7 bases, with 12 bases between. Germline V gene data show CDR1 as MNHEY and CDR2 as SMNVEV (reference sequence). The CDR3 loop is CASSLGGVQPQHF. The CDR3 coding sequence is TGTGCCAGCAGTCTCGGGGGGGTCCAGCCCCAGCATTTT.

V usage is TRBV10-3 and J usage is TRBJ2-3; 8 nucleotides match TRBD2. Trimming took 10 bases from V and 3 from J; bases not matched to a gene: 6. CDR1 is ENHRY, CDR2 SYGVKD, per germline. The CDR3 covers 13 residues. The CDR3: CASLLAATDTQYF. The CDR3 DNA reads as TGTGCCAGCCTACTAGCGGCAACAGATACGCAGTATTTT.

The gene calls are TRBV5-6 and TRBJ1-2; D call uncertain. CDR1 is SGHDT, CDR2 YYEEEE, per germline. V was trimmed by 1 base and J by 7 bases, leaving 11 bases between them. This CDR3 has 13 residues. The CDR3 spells CASSLRSGIGYTF. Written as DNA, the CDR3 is TGTGCCAGCAGCTTGAGGTCGGGGATTGGCTACACCTTC.

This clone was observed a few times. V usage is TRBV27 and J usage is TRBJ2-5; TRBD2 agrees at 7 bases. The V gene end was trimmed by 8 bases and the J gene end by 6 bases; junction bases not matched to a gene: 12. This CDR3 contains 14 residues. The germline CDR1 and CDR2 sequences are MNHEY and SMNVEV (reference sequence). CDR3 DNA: TGTGCCAGCCACCTGAAGGGTAGCGGGCAGACCCAGTACTTC. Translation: CASHLKGSGQTQYF.

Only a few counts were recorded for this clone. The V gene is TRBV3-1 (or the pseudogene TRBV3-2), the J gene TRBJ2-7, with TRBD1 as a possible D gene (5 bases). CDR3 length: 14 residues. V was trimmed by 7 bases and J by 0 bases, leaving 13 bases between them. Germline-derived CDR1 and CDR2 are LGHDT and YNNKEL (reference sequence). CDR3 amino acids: CASTRTPNSYEQYF. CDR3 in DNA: TGTGCCAGCACGAGGACACCAAACTCCTACGAGCAGTACTTC.

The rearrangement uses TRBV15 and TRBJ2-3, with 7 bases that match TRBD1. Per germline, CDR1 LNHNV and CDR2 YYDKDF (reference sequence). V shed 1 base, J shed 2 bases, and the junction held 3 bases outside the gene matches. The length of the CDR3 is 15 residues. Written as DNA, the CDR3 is TGTGCCACCAGCAGAGTCGACAGGGCCACAGATACGCAGTATTTT. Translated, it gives CATSRVDRATDTQYF.

The CDR3, as DNA: TGTGCCAGCAGCGTTGGACAGGTCCAGACTGGGGACGAGCAGTACTTC. Its protein is CASSVGQVQTGDEQYF. This chain connects TRBV7-6 to TRBJ2-7; 7 bases map to TRBD1. The CDR3 sequence is 16 residues long. V lost 5 bases to trimming and J lost 5 bases; unmatched junction nucleotides: 15. Germline V gene sequence: CDR1 SGHVS, CDR2 FNYEAQ.

CDR3 nucleotide sequence: TGTGCCAGCAGGGGCCCAGGGGACACTGAAGCTTTCTTT. It translates to CASRGPGDTEAFF. The chain uses TRBV2 and TRBJ1-1; D might be TRBD1 (6 bases). The CDR3 totals 13 residues. Trimming cost V 6 bases and J 3 bases, with 11 bases left between them. Per the germline V gene, CDR1 is SNHLY and CDR2 is FYNNEI.

The CDR3 sequence: CASSALKGERVKGQKLFF. For the CDR3, the DNA is TGTGCCAGTAGTGCCCTGAAGGGGGAACGAGTCAAGGGGCAAAAACTGTTTTTT. The rearrangement uses TRBV19 and TRBJ1-4; D is possibly TRBD1 (6 bases). The CDR3 is 18 amino acids. Germline CDR1 and CDR2: LNHDA and SQIVND (reference sequence). V lost 5 bases and J lost 9, with 28 bases in between.

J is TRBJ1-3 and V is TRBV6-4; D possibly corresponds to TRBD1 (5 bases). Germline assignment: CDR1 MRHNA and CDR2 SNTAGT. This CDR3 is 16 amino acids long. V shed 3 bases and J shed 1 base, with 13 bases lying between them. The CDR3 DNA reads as TGTGCCAGCAGTGATCGGTTTCGGGGGTCTGGAAACACCATATATTTT. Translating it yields CASSDRFRGSGNTIYF.

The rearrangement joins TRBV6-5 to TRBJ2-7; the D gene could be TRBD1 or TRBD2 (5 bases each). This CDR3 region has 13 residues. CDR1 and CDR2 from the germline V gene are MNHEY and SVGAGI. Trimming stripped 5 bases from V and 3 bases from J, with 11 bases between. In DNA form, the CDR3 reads TGTGCCAGCAGTCCGGGACCCTACTACGAGCAGTACTTC. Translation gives CASSPGPYYEQYF.

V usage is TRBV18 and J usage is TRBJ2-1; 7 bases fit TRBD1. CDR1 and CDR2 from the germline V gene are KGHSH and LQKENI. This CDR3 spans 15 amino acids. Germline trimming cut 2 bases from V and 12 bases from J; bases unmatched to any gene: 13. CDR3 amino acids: CASSPTLPDRDAQFF. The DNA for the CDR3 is TGTGCCAGCTCACCAACCCTACCTGACAGGGACGCGCAGTTCTTC. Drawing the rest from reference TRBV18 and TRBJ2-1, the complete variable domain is NAGVMQNPRHLVRRRGQEARLRCSPMKGHSHVYWYRQLPEEGLKFMVYLQKENIIDESGMPKERFSAEFPKEGPSILRIQQVVRGDSAAYFCASSPTLPDRDAQFFGPGTRLTVL.

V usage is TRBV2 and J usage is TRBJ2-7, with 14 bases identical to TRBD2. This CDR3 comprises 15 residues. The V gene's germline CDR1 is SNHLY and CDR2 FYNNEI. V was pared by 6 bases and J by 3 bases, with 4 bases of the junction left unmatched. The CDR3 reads CASRGLAGALYEQYF. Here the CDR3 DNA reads TGTGCCAGCAGGGGACTAGCGGGGGCCCTCTACGAGCAGTACTTC.

DNA for the CDR3: TGTGCCATCAGTGATAGTCCCGCGAACACTGAAGCTTTCTTT. This sequence encodes CAISDSPANTEAFF. The chain uses TRBV10-3 and TRBJ1-1; D is undetermined. Germline loops: CDR1 ENHRY, CDR2 SYGVKD. This CDR3 has 14 residues. V lost 3 bases and J lost 1, with 9 bases in between.